This entry lists 7 T cell receptor beta chains sequenced from one sample in a study of radiation and T cells in renal cell carcinoma. TCRdb's copy holds only in-frame clones and misses some; the assay was immunoSEQ multiplex PCR. The sample lists roughly 130,000 clones, approximately 90% occurring once. Described time point: blood 2 weeks post-SBRT. Treatment described: 15 Gy SBRT to primary tumor, nephrectomy 4 weeks later. The source was blood, collected from a patient whose treatment included radiotherapy and nephrectomy. These receptors all stem from a woman aged 70-85 years with renal cell carcinoma.

The DNA of the CDR3 is TGTGCCAGCAGCCAAGATAAGGCAGGGCCGAACACTGAAGCTTTCTTT. Its protein product is CASSQDKAGPNTEAFF. The rearrangement uses TRBV4-2 and TRBJ1-1; the D gene is possibly TRBD1 (5 bases). Trimming stripped 0 bases from V and 1 base from J, with 12 bases between. Per germline, CDR1 LGHNA and CDR2 YNFKEQ. The CDR3 consists of 16 residues.

The genes are TRBV7-2 and TRBJ1-1; the D gene is possibly TRBD1 (6 bases). Trimming shortened V by 0 bases and J by 1 base, and 9 bases separated the two germline ends. The CDR3 contains 15 residues. CDR1 is SGHTA, CDR2 FQGNSA, per germline. The CDR3 DNA reads as TGTGCCAGCAGCTTAGCGGTACAGGGGAACACTGAAGCTTTCTTT. Translation gives CASSLAVQGNTEAFF.

The rearrangement joins TRBV27 to TRBJ1-6, with 9 positions matching TRBD1. This CDR3 spans 16 amino acids. J was trimmed by 3 bases and V by 5 bases; bases with no gene match: 5. Germline V CDR1 and CDR2: MNHEY, SMNVEV (reference sequence). The CDR3 DNA reads TGTGCCAGCAGTATACAGGGGGCAAGCTATAATTCACCCCTCCACTTT. This translates into CASSIQGASYNSPLHF.

In the case of this clone: Within the sample, other DNA sequences also encode this same CDR3. This chain connects TRBV2 to TRBJ2-7; D gene uncertain. V was trimmed by 2 bases and J by 2 bases, leaving 10 bases between them. CDR3 length: 14 residues. Germline V gene sequence: CDR1 SNHLY, CDR2 FYNNEI. CDR3 bases: TGTGCCAGCAGTGAATACGGCTCCACCTACGAGCAGTACTTC. It codes for CASSEYGSTYEQYF.

The chain links TRBV27 to TRBJ2-1; 10 positions match TRBD2. After removal of 2 bases from V and 4 bases from J, the junction contained 11 bases not matched to a gene. CDR1 is MNHEY and CDR2 is SMNVEV in the germline V gene (reference sequence). The CDR3 runs 18 residues. The CDR3 loop reads CASSLGRSVAGGYNEQFF. The DNA of the CDR3 is TGTGCCAGCAGTTTAGGGAGGTCGGTAGCGGGAGGTTACAATGAGCAGTTCTTC.

This clone was observed once. This sequence joins TRBV5-1 and TRBJ2-3, with D unclear. Trimming shortened V by 5 bases and J by 1 base, and 11 bases separated the two germline ends. The CDR3 sequence is 14 residues long. Germline loops: CDR1 SGHRS, CDR2 YFSETQ. CDR3 nucleotides: TGCGCCAGCAGTGGGGTGGTGGGCACAGATACGCAGTATTTT. Protein product: CASSGVVGTDTQYF. Combining the CDR3 with reference TRBV5-1 and TRBJ2-3 gives the whole variable domain KAGVTQTPRYLIKTRGQQVTLSCSPISGHRSVSWYQQTPGQGLQFLFEYFSETQRNKGNFPGRFSGRQFSNSRSEMNVSTLELGDSALYLCASSGVVGTDTQYFGPGTRLTVL.

The V gene is TRBV4-2, the J gene TRBJ2-2, with TRBD2 as a possible D gene (5 bases). The germline V gene has CDR1 LGHNA and CDR2 YNFKEQ. Trimming pared 0 bases from V and 7 bases from J, leaving 15 bases between. The CDR3 is 16 amino acids. The CDR3: CASSQDRGSKGGELFF. CDR3 nucleotide sequence: TGTGCCAGCAGCCAAGATCGGGGTAGCAAGGGCGGGGAGCTGTTTTTT.